The T cell receptor (beta chain) under discussion was sequenced for a study of cytomegalovirus exposure and HLA in healthy donors. Study-wide findings and caveats: Analyzed later, association rates of TCRs varied across HLA loci, with DRB1 most and HLA-C fewest.

Vbeta (60) and Jbeta (13) primers were used in the PCR. Using immunoSEQ multiplex PCR, the repertoire was profiled, and TCRdb retains in-frame clones only, with some absent. The table includes over 250,000 clones, under 80% detected once. Concerning this clone: Its antigen is not known. One end of the junction is discordant with germline, which a read error may explain.

The CDR3 contains 13 residues. Per the germline V gene, CDR1 is SSHAT and CDR2 is FNYEAQ (reference sequence). The source material was PBMCs. The receptor's source is a female donor in good health and CMV-seronegative. This chain joins TRBV7-7 and TRBJ2-1, with D hard to call. The CDR3 loop reads CASSLNLVNEQFF. DNA of the CDR3: TGTGCTAGCAGCTTAAATCTAGTCAATGAGCAGTTCTTC.